Each of the 27 T cell receptor beta chains below was sequenced from the same sample in a study of identical twins. TCRdb redid the calling of the 5' RACE reads with MiXCR, one entry per CDR3 protein. The sample lists more than 400,000 distinct CDR3 sequences, nearly 15% occurring once. These sequences were also reported in another study, on yellow fever vaccine responses in identical twins.

Material: CD4+ T cells sorted from blood. The receptors shown here come from a woman aged 18 to 35 in good health.

The gene calls are TRBV20-1 and TRBJ2-5; tentatively, D is TRBD2 (5 bases). The CDR3 contains 15 residues. Germline values: CDR1 DFQATT, CDR2 SNEGSKA (reference sequence). Trimming left V 3 bases short and J 4 bases short, with 18 bases between. The CDR3 protein is CSASPGSEIRETQYF. DNA for the CDR3: TGCAGTGCTAGTCCGGGATCCGAAATCAGAGAGACCCAGTACTTC.

This clonotype has just a few counts. V usage is TRBV27 and J usage is TRBJ2-6, with D uncertain. The CDR3 spans 19 residues. Germline V lookup: CDR1 MNHEY, CDR2 SMNVEV (reference sequence). V lost 0 bases and J 2 bases, leaving 17 bases between the germline ends. CDR3 residues: CASSLSFWAYVPGANVLTF. The CDR3 coding sequence is TGTGCCAGCAGTTTATCGTTCTGGGCATACGTTCCTGGGGCCAACGTCCTGACTTTC.

The chain recombines TRBV10-3 with TRBJ2-4; a weak D match, TRBD2 (5 bases). Trimming shortened V by 3 bases and J by 4 bases, and 7 bases separated the two germline ends. Germline CDR1 ENHRY, CDR2 SYGVKD. This CDR3 spans 13 amino acids. CDR3 DNA: TGTGCCATCAGTGACAGAGGGAAAAACATTCAGTACTTC. The encoded protein is CAISDRGKNIQYF.

This chain links TRBV29-1 with TRBJ2-7; 7 bases are shared with TRBD2. Looked up from germline, CDR1 is SQVTM and CDR2 is ANQGSEA. The CDR3 has 13 residues. V trimming: 4 bases; J trimming: 7 bases; junction bases outside the gene matches: 10. CDR3 sequence reads: CSVVWRESREQYF. In DNA, the CDR3 is TGCAGCGTTGTATGGCGGGAGAGTAGAGAGCAGTACTTC.

There are many counts of this clonotype. The chain has TRBV7-2 and TRBJ2-1; weak D call: TRBD2 (6 bases). V lost 0 bases and J 6 bases, leaving 6 bases between the germline ends. Germline V lookup: CDR1 SGHTA, CDR2 FQGNSA. The CDR3 contains 13 residues. DNA of the CDR3: TGTGCCAGCAGCTTAGCCGGGAGCAATGAGCAGTTCTTC. This codes for CASSLAGSNEQFF.

This chain joins TRBV20-1 and TRBJ2-7, with 9 bases that match TRBD1. This CDR3 spans 13 amino acids. The ends lost 5 bases at V and 4 bases at J; junction bases unmatched: 6. Germline V CDR1 and CDR2: DFQATT, SNEGSKA (reference sequence). CDR3 in amino acids: CSASGTGSYEQYF. For the CDR3, the DNA is TGCAGTGCTTCCGGGACAGGGTCTTACGAGCAGTACTTC.

DNA of the CDR3: TGTGCCAGCAGCCTTCGACTAGTTGAGACCCAGTACTTC. The encoded protein is CASSLRLVETQYF. The chain couples TRBV7-9 to TRBJ2-5; weak D call: TRBD2 (6 bases). The CDR3 spans 13 residues. V lost 5 bases, J lost 5 bases, and 12 bases lay in between. Looked up from germline, CDR1 is SEHNR and CDR2 is FQNEAQ (reference sequence). The full variable domain, with the rest looked up from reference TRBV7-9 and TRBJ2-5, is DTGVSQNPRHKITKRGQNVTFRCDPISEHNRLYWYRQTLGQGPEFLTYFQNEAQLEKSRLLSDRFSAERPKGSFSTLEIQRTEQGDSAMYLCASSLRLVETQYFGPGTRLLVL.

This chain connects TRBV24-1 to TRBJ2-3, with no clear D. Germline assignment: CDR1 KGHDR and CDR2 SFDVKD. Trimming removed 5 bases at V and 6 bases at J, with 5 bases between. This CDR3 has 11 residues. DNA for the CDR3: TGTGCCACCAGTGTTTACGATACGCAGTATTTT. Amino acids: CATSVYDTQYF.

Many counts were recorded for this clonotype. The rearrangement uses TRBV20-1 and TRBJ2-3; 11 bases match TRBD2. There are 15 residues in the CDR3. The germline V gene encodes CDR1 DFQATT and CDR2 SNEGSKA (reference sequence). V lost 5 bases to trimming and J lost 4 bases; unmatched junction nucleotides: 8. CDR3 loop: CSARRTSGSADTQYF. CDR3 DNA sequence: TGCAGTGCTCGCCGAACTAGCGGGAGTGCAGATACGCAGTATTTT.

The V gene is TRBV10-3, the J gene TRBJ2-5, with a weak D call TRBD2 (6 bases). Trimming left V 5 bases short and J 5 bases short, with 12 bases between. The CDR3 length is 13 residues. Germline V gene lookup returns CDR1 ENHRY and CDR2 SYGVKD. Here the CDR3 DNA reads TGTGCCATCAGTCAGGGAGGACCCGAGACCCAGTACTTC. Amino acid sequence: CAISQGGPETQYF.

This clonotype showed up many times. The chain's CDR3 is CASSLTGANTGELFF. The DNA for the CDR3 is TGTGCCAGCAGCCTGACGGGCGCGAACACCGGGGAGCTGTTTTTT. This chain links TRBV3-1 with TRBJ2-2; D is uncertain. Deletions cut 4 bases from V and 0 bases from J, with 9 bases between. Germline V gene lookup returns CDR1 LGHDT and CDR2 YNNKEL (reference sequence). The CDR3 extends over 15 amino acids.

This clonotype was counted at least ten times. The chain is built from TRBV15 and TRBJ2-3; D perhaps matches TRBD1 (6 bases). Germline CDR1 is LNHNV and CDR2 is YYDKDF (reference sequence). Trimming pared 3 bases from V and 6 bases from J, leaving 7 bases between. The CDR3 consists of 12 residues. DNA of the CDR3: TGTGCCACCAGCAGTACAGGGGATACGCAGTATTTT. Translation: CATSSTGDTQYF.

The sample holds a few counts of this clonotype. The V gene is TRBV27, the J gene TRBJ2-1; 10 nucleotides match TRBD2. Trimming at V came to 3 bases and at J to 4 bases, leaving 18 bases not matched to a gene. The V gene's germline CDR1 is MNHEY and CDR2 SMNVEV (reference sequence). This CDR3 region has 20 residues. The CDR3 bases are TGTGCCAGCAGTTTGTGGGGGGCCCTAGCGGGAGCAGGGGAGTACAATGAGCAGTTCTTC. Residues: CASSLWGALAGAGEYNEQFF.

The J gene is TRBJ2-7, the V gene TRBV20-1, with D perhaps TRBD2 (6 bases). The CDR3 has 14 residues. Trimming took off 6 bases at V and 0 bases at J, with 15 bases between the two ends. Germline CDR1 reads DFQATT; CDR2 reads SNEGSKA (reference sequence). The CDR3 DNA is TGCAGTGCGACCACGGGACTTCCCTCCTACGAGCAGTACTTC. Encoded protein: CSATTGLPSYEQYF.

This clonotype turned up a few times. This rearrangement joins TRBV12-3 or TRBV12-4 to TRBJ2-1, with TRBD1 matching 9 bases. The CDR3 consists of 15 residues. The J segment lost 8 bases and the V segment lost 8 bases, leaving 13 bases of the junction unmatched. CDR3 in amino acids: CASGRTGTGSDEQFF. CDR3 nucleotide sequence: TGTGCCAGCGGACGAACCGGGACAGGGAGCGATGAGCAGTTCTTC.

This clonotype appeared a few times. The chain has TRBV12-3 or TRBV12-4 and TRBJ1-2; 7 bases agree with TRBD1. The CDR3 is 12 residues long. With V trimmed by 6 bases and J by 7 bases, 5 bases remained unmatched. The CDR3 DNA follows: TGTGCCAGCAGGTCCGGACAGGTTGGCTACACCTTC. The encoded protein is CASRSGQVGYTF.

This clonotype appeared a few times. The rearrangement links TRBV15 to TRBJ2-1; 10 nucleotides agree with TRBD2. Unmatched junction bases numbered 13, after V lost 0 bases and J lost 8 bases. The V gene's germline CDR1 is LNHNV and CDR2 YYDKDF (reference sequence). The CDR3 is 18 amino acids. The CDR3 region is CATSRDRGPSGRPHEQFF. CDR3 nucleotide sequence: TGTGCCACCAGCAGAGATAGGGGGCCTAGCGGGAGACCCCATGAGCAGTTCTTC. Using reference TRBV15 and TRBJ2-1 for the parts outside the CDR3, the full variable domain is DAMVIQNPRYQVTQFGKPVTLSCSQTLNHNVMYWYQQKSSQAPKLLFHYYDKDFNNEADTPDNFQSRRPNTSFCFLDIRSPGLGDTAMYLCATSRDRGPSGRPHEQFFGPGTRLTVL.

The rearrangement joins TRBV24-1 to TRBJ2-3; tentatively, D is TRBD1 or TRBD2 (5 bases each). The V and J ends lost 9 bases and 2 bases respectively, with 8 bases between them. CDR1 and CDR2 (germline): KGHDR, SFDVKD. This CDR3 comprises 12 residues. CDR3 protein: CATGGFTDTQYF. CDR3 coding DNA: TGTGCCACCGGGGGATTCACAGATACGCAGTATTTT.

CDR3 protein: CASKQGGGNQPQHF. In DNA, the CDR3 is TGTGCCAGCAAACAGGGTGGTGGCAATCAGCCCCAGCATTTT. The J gene is TRBJ1-5, the V gene TRBV27, with D perhaps TRBD1 (6 bases). With 7 bases removed from V and 2 bases from J, the gap between germline ends came to 12 bases. This CDR3 has 14 residues. Germline loops: CDR1 MNHEY, CDR2 SMNVEV (reference sequence).

This clonotype has only a few counts. The rearrangement links TRBV7-9 to TRBJ1-6; no clear D. Trimming shortened V by 4 bases and J by 10 bases, and 8 bases separated the two germline ends. The germline CDR1 and CDR2 sequences are SEHNR and FQNEAQ (reference sequence). This CDR3 region has 12 residues. CDR3 DNA sequence: TGTGCCAGCAGCTCTCCCAACTCACCCCTCCACTTT. The encoded protein is CASSSPNSPLHF.

There are a few counts of this clonotype. The chain carries TRBV21-1 and TRBJ2-7; the table's D call, TRBD2, was not checked against the DNA. TRBV21-1 is noted as a pseudogene. The CDR3 runs to 20 residues. For the CDR3, the DNA is TGTGCCAGCAGCAAAGCAAGACAAGTAAGACTAGCGGGAGGGACCCACGAGCAGTACTTC. It translates to CASSKARQVRLAGGTHEQYF.

This clonotype was observed a few times. The chain joins TRBV7-2 to TRBJ1-2; 7 bases match TRBD1. V dropped 3 bases and J dropped 4; count of bases not matched to a gene: 2. CDR1 and CDR2 from the germline V gene are SGHTA and FQGNSA. This CDR3 is built from 13 residues. The CDR3 DNA reads as TGTGCCAGCAGCTTCGGACAGGTCTATGGCTACACCTTC. This gives the protein CASSFGQVYGYTF.

The chain couples TRBV20-1 to TRBJ2-3; 8 nucleotides agree with TRBD2. CDR3 length equals 18 residues. CDR1 is DFQATT and CDR2 is SNEGSKA in the germline V gene (reference sequence). Trimming took 5 bases from V and 2 from J; bases not matched to a gene: 18. DNA of the CDR3: TGCAGTGCTGGACACCCTGTTTGGGCGGGGGGTCCCACAGATACGCAGTATTTT. Translation: CSAGHPVWAGGPTDTQYF.

The chain is built from TRBV7-9 and TRBJ1-3; the D is unclear. This CDR3 is 15 amino acids long. Trimming stripped 2 bases from V and 2 bases from J, with 10 bases between. In germline, CDR1 is SEHNR, CDR2 FQNEAQ (reference sequence). The CDR3 DNA reads TGTGCCAGCAGCTTAAGAGAAGTCCCTGGAAACACCATATATTTT. This gives the protein CASSLREVPGNTIYF.

This clonotype has more than one count but fewer than ten. The V call is TRBV29-1, the J call TRBJ2-1; D is perhaps TRBD1 or TRBD2 (5 bases each). The CDR3 runs 13 residues. With 5 bases removed from V and 7 bases from J, the gap between germline ends came to 15 bases. Germline loops: CDR1 SQVTM, CDR2 ANQGSEA. DNA of the CDR3: TGCAGCGTTCCGGGGCTGTTGTGGAATGAGCAGTTCTTC. This gives the protein CSVPGLLWNEQFF.

The table lists this clonotype with a count of one. V and J are TRBV19 and TRBJ2-5, with 7 bases matching TRBD1. CDR3 size: 14 residues. J gave up 1 base and V 9 bases, and 8 bases lay outside the gene matches. CDR1 and CDR2 from the germline V gene are LNHDA and SQIVND (reference sequence). This chain's CDR3 is CASQSGTAQETQYF. The CDR3 nucleotides read TGTGCCAGCCAATCCGGGACAGCCCAAGAGACCCAGTACTTC. Complete variable domain (other parts from reference TRBV19 and TRBJ2-5): DGGITQSPKYLFRKEGQNVTLSCEQNLNHDAMYWYRQDPGQGLRLIYYSQIVNDFQKGDIAEGYSVSREKKESFPLTVTSAQKNPTAFYLCASQSGTAQETQYFGPGTRLLVL.

The chain links TRBV20-1 to TRBJ1-1; D is possibly TRBD1 (5 bases). From germline, CDR1 is DFQATT and CDR2 SNEGSKA (reference sequence). V dropped 0 bases and J dropped 10 bases, with 15 bases sitting between them. The CDR3 has 13 amino acids. The CDR3 coding sequence is TGCAGTGCTAGAGAGGGCGGGGCGTTGGGAGCTTTCTTT. It translates to CSAREGGALGAFF.